These 3 T cell receptor beta chains were sequenced from one sample in a study of blood T cell repertoires in COVID-19 (dated by TCRdb to about 2020). Library preparation employed the immunoSEQ multiplex PCR assay. TCRdb took this table from immuneACCESS and kept in-frame rearrangements with V and J called. Such tables lack part of the clones; where checked against another copy, unresolved V genes explain under half of the gap, and the rest is unexplained. The sample data list roughly 150,000 clones, and about 81% of these were observed just once. The ten most abundant clones make up around 9.9% of the sample. The sample consisted of peripheral blood. The source of these receptors is a human donor in a cohort sampled during active COVID-19.

This chain joins TRBV7-5 and TRBJ1-5; the listed D gene, TRBD1, was not tested against the DNA. TRBV7-5 is a pseudogene. The CDR3 sequence is 16 residues long. Here the CDR3 DNA reads TGTGCCAGAAGCTTTCCCAGGGGGTATAGGGATCAGCCCCAGCATTTT. This codes for CARSFPRGYRDQPQHF.

The rearrangement uses TRBV28 and TRBJ1-1; 8 bases are shared with TRBD1. Trimming removed 5 bases from V and 5 bases from J; junction bases left unmatched: 7. Per germline, CDR1 MDHEN and CDR2 SYDVKM. The CDR3 contains 14 residues. The DNA of the CDR3 is TGTGCCAGCAGTCTCAGGGGGCGGGGGACTGAAGCTTTCTTT. Encoded protein: CASSLRGRGTEAFF.

The gene calls are TRBV27 and TRBJ2-3; D remains unclear. Trimming pared 3 bases from V and 3 bases from J, leaving 10 bases between. The CDR3 covers 14 residues. In germline, CDR1 is MNHEY, CDR2 SMNVEV (reference sequence). In DNA, the CDR3 is TGTGCCAGCAGTTTCTTCGACACGACAGATACGCAGTATTTT. Amino acid sequence: CASSFFDTTDTQYF.